Shown below are 17 T cell receptor beta chains from a single sample sequenced in a study of blood T cell repertoires in COVID-19. Sequencing used immunoSEQ multiplex PCR; TCRdb keeps in-frame clones, though not all of them. Altogether about 200,000 clones are present, about 93% being singletons, with the ten largest covering about 0.54%. Input material: peripheral blood. The receptors originated from a man over 45 with acute or convalescent COVID-19.

This chain connects TRBV5-1 to TRBJ2-1; TRBD2 matches at 11 bases. CDR1 is SGHRS and CDR2 is YFSETQ in the germline V gene. The CDR3 extends over 18 amino acids. The trim removed 4 bases at V and 0 bases at J, leaving 9 bases unmatched. The CDR3 here is CASSELGLAVTSYNEQFF. The CDR3 coding sequence is TGCGCCAGCAGCGAGTTGGGACTAGCGGTAACCTCCTACAATGAGCAGTTCTTC.

The chain uses TRBV28 and TRBJ2-7; 7 bases match TRBD2. The J segment lost 2 bases and the V segment lost 6 bases, leaving 10 bases of the junction unmatched. Looked up from germline, CDR1 is MDHEN and CDR2 is SYDVKM. This CDR3 is 15 amino acids long. The CDR3 region is CASRLAVRGAYEQYF. The CDR3 bases are TGTGCCAGCAGGCTAGCGGTCAGAGGGGCCTACGAGCAGTACTTC.

This clone was counted a few times. CDR3 region: CASSEAGGRQPQHF. The CDR3 DNA reads TGTGCCAGCAGTGAAGCGGGGGGAAGGCAGCCCCAGCATTTT. V and J are TRBV6-1 and TRBJ1-5; possibly TRBD1 for D (5 bases). The CDR3 loop spans 14 amino acids. Germline values: CDR1 MNHNS, CDR2 SASEGT. Deletions cut 0 bases from V and 7 bases from J, with 10 bases between.

The chain recombines TRBV7-8 with TRBJ1-2, with D maybe TRBD1 (6 bases). Germline lookup yields CDR1 SGHVS and CDR2 FQNEAQ. The CDR3 runs to 15 residues. With 5 bases removed from V and 0 bases from J, the gap between germline ends came to 13 bases. DNA of the CDR3: TGTGCCAGCAGCACCAGGACAGACACTAACTATGGCTACACCTTC. Translating gives CASSTRTDTNYGYTF.

V gene TRBV14 combines with J gene TRBJ2-2; tentatively, D is TRBD2 (7 bases). The germline V and J ends were trimmed by 5 bases and 1 base, with 11 bases remaining between them. This CDR3 is built from 15 residues. Germline V gene data show CDR1 as SGHDN and CDR2 as FVKESK. DNA of the CDR3: TGTGCCAGCAGCGCGCGGGGGCGGAACACCGGGGAGCTGTTTTTT. Encoded protein: CASSARGRNTGELFF. Full variable domain (outside the CDR3, taken from reference TRBV14 and TRBJ2-2): EAGVTQFPSHSVIEKGQTVTLRCDPISGHDNLYWYRRVMGKEIKFLLHFVKESKQDESGMPNNRFLAERTGGTYSTLKVQPAELEDSGVYFCASSARGRNTGELFFGEGSRLTVL.

This chain links TRBV5-6 with TRBJ2-7; 8 positions match TRBD2. V lost 5 bases, J lost 0 bases, and 16 bases stayed unmatched. The CDR3 consists of 18 residues. Germline CDR1 reads SGHDT; CDR2 reads YYEEEE. The CDR3 DNA follows: TGTGCCAGCAGACCCTCTAGTAAGGAGCGGGGGAGCTCCTACGAGCAGTACGTC. It translates to CASRPSSKERGSSYEQYV.

V gene TRBV15 combines with J gene TRBJ1-1, with 8 bases identical to TRBD1. The junction had 9 bases not matched to a gene; V was cut back by 3 bases and J by 6 bases. The CDR3 contains 15 residues. Germline V gene sequence: CDR1 LNHNV, CDR2 YYDKDF (reference sequence). CDR3 sequence reads: CATSRGGQGFAEAFF. CDR3 nucleotide sequence: TGTGCCACCAGCAGGGGAGGACAGGGTTTCGCTGAAGCTTTCTTT.

The chain carries TRBV5-1 and TRBJ1-2, with a possible D match to TRBD1 (5 bases). Germline V gene sequence: CDR1 SGHRS, CDR2 YFSETQ. The ends were cut back, 1 base at V and 5 bases at J, with 9 bases in the middle. The CDR3 sequence is 13 residues long. The CDR3 spells CASSLNQGYGYTF. CDR3 bases: TGCGCCAGCAGCTTGAATCAGGGATATGGCTACACCTTC.

In its sample, this clone was seen once. The chain joins TRBV4-3 to TRBJ1-3; maybe TRBD1 (5 bases). V lost 1 base and J 0 bases, leaving 10 bases between the germline ends. CDR1 and CDR2 (germline): LGHNA, YSLEER. The CDR3 length is 16 residues. CDR3 sequence: CASSQATRDSGNTIYF. CDR3 DNA: TGCGCCAGCAGCCAAGCCACCAGGGACTCTGGAAACACCATATATTTT.

This chain links TRBV27 with TRBJ1-3; 7 bases fit TRBD1. The V and J ends lost 6 bases and 2 bases, in that order; junction bases with no gene match: 4. Per the germline V gene, CDR1 is MNHEY and CDR2 is SMNVEV (reference sequence). CDR3 length: 14 amino acids. The CDR3 loop is CASSPGTAGNTIYF. CDR3 DNA sequence: TGTGCCAGCAGCCCAGGGACAGCTGGAAACACCATATATTTT.

This rearrangement joins TRBV11-2 to TRBJ1-4; D not resolved. This CDR3 region has 15 residues. Germline values: CDR1 SGHAT, CDR2 FQNNGV. Trimming shortened V by 1 base and J by 6 bases, and 12 bases separated the two germline ends. CDR3 residues: CASSLGGREHEKLFF. The DNA for the CDR3 is TGTGCCAGCAGCTTAGGAGGACGGGAGCATGAAAAACTGTTTTTT.

The chain couples TRBV29-1 to TRBJ2-5, with 8 bases matching TRBD2. Unmatched junction bases numbered 5, after V lost 3 bases and J lost 5 bases. Germline loops: CDR1 SQVTM, CDR2 ANQGSEA. The CDR3 totals 13 residues. The CDR3 DNA follows: TGCAGCGTTGACCGGGGGGGCTCGGAGACCCAGTACTTC. Protein: CSVDRGGSETQYF. The variable domain in full, with the rest retrieved from reference TRBV29-1 and TRBJ2-5, is SAVISQKPSRDICQRGTSLTIQCQVDSQVTMMFWYRQQPGQSLTLIATANQGSEATYESGFVIDKFPISRPNLTFSTLTVSNMSPEDSSIYLCSVDRGGSETQYFGPGTRLLVL.

Only one count was recorded for this clone. The V gene is TRBV24-1, the J gene TRBJ2-1, with 12 nucleotides matching TRBD2. The CDR3 length is 14 residues. V dropped 6 bases and J dropped 9; count of bases not matched to a gene: 5. Germline CDR1 KGHDR, CDR2 SFDVKD. This CDR3 is CATSTGTSGREQFF. The CDR3 DNA follows: TGTGCCACCAGTACCGGGACTAGCGGGCGTGAGCAGTTCTTC.

The V gene is TRBV28, the J gene TRBJ2-4; TRBD2 matches at 10 bases. After removal of 3 bases from V and 3 bases from J, the junction contained 5 bases not matched to a gene. Germline-derived CDR1 and CDR2 are MDHEN and SYDVKM. The CDR3 length is 16 residues. CDR3 protein: CASSLGASGGKNIQYF. DNA for the CDR3: TGTGCCAGCAGTTTGGGGGCTAGCGGGGGCAAAAACATTCAGTACTTC.

The chain employs TRBV4-3 and TRBJ2-2, with D possibly being TRBD1 (5 bases). Trimming cost V 1 base and J 3 bases, with 9 bases left between them. The germline V gene has CDR1 LGHNA and CDR2 YSLEER. This CDR3 is built from 15 residues. In DNA, the CDR3 is TGCGCCAGCAGCCAAGGGCAGGGTCACACCGGGGAGCTGTTTTTT. This codes for CASSQGQGHTGELFF.

V and J are TRBV9 and TRBJ2-1; TRBD2 matches at 8 bases. The CDR3 extends over 18 amino acids. The V gene's germline CDR1 is SGDLS and CDR2 YYNGEE. The J segment lost 0 bases and the V segment lost 3 bases, leaving 11 bases of the junction unmatched. For the CDR3, the DNA is TGTGCCAGCAGCGGGCGGGGGGATTTGATTCGCTCCTACAATGAGCAGTTCTTC. Translation gives CASSGRGDLIRSYNEQFF.

The rearrangement uses TRBV6-2 or TRBV6-3 and TRBJ1-5; no firm D call. Between the trimmed V and J ends, which lost 0 bases and 2 bases, there was a span of 14 bases. There are 17 residues in the CDR3. Per germline, CDR1 MNHEY and CDR2 SVGEGT. CDR3 bases: TGTGCCAGCAGTTACTCGCCCCTCCCTCAGGGCAATCAGCCCCAGCATTTT. Encoded protein: CASSYSPLPQGNQPQHF.